This T cell receptor beta chain was identified in a study of vaccination effects on CD4 cells after COVID-19. CD4+ T cells specific for antigen were expanded with viral peptide pools by the ViraFEST assay before sequencing. An approximately 10-day culture period preceded the isolation of CD4+ T cells. Absence of prior SARS-CoV-2 infection characterized the vaccine recipients, who showed negative nucleocapsid antibodies. Each culture well received roughly 1.9 million PBMC. These cells were then cultured in IMDM with approximately 9.8 IU/ml IL-2 and 10 ug/ml peptides. IL-2 medium was substituted for half the medium on days 3 and 7. Study-wide findings and caveats: Early post-infection timepoints were absent, and convalescent patients were few.

A single count supports this clone. Its antigen is undetermined. Data came from immunoSEQ multiplex PCR; TCRdb stores just in-frame clones and leaves some out. The sample lists tens of thousands of clones, about 79% seen once, with over 3.5% in the top ten. The receptor was derived from a human donor who received a COVID-19 vaccine. The sequences come from CD4+ T cells from PBMCs cultured with HCoV-OC43 spike peptides, collected before COVID-19 vaccination. Described subset: HCoV-OC43 spike overlapping peptide pool stimulation.

The CDR3 nucleotides are TGTGCCAGCAGCCAAGGTTGGGGCAGAAACACCGGGGAGCTGTTTTTT. Amino acids: CASSQGWGRNTGELFF. The chain combines TRBV3-1 (or the pseudogene TRBV3-2) with TRBJ2-2; maybe TRBD1 (5 bases). V was clipped by 1 base and J by 2 bases, with 11 bases between them. This CDR3 has 16 amino acids. Germline V lookup: CDR1 LGHDT, CDR2 YNNKEL (reference sequence).